This TCR beta chain originates from a study of blood T cell repertoires in COVID-19. Overall study: The study drew acute and convalescent COVID-19 samples from the United States, Italy and Spain. T cells, B-cell-depleted T cells, or PBMCs supplied cDNA or gDNA.

Authors' data handling: Reference gene primers were amplified, and this amplification served to estimate nucleated cell counts. The assay was immunoSEQ multiplex PCR, and TCRdb's table has in-frame clones only and misses some. V, J and clone size derive from that table, while D and trimming were established from the DNA sequence. Found here are 250,000 to 350,000 clones, 92% of them singletons; the top ten hold approximately 17%. The CDR3 contains 17 residues. From germline, CDR1 is SGHKS and CDR2 YYEKEE (reference sequence). V lost 0 bases and J lost 5, with 18 bases in between. This clone was picked up a small number of times.

The genes are TRBV5-5 and TRBJ2-1; TRBD2 is a possible D gene (5 bases). Sequences were obtained from PBMCs or T cells enriched from blood (not recorded which). This clonotype was sampled from a woman younger than 45 who had recovered from COVID-19. The CDR3 DNA reads as TGTGCCAGCAGCTTGGCGCGCGGCGGACCGAGGGACAATGAGCAGTTCTTC. Protein product: CASSLARGGPRDNEQFF.